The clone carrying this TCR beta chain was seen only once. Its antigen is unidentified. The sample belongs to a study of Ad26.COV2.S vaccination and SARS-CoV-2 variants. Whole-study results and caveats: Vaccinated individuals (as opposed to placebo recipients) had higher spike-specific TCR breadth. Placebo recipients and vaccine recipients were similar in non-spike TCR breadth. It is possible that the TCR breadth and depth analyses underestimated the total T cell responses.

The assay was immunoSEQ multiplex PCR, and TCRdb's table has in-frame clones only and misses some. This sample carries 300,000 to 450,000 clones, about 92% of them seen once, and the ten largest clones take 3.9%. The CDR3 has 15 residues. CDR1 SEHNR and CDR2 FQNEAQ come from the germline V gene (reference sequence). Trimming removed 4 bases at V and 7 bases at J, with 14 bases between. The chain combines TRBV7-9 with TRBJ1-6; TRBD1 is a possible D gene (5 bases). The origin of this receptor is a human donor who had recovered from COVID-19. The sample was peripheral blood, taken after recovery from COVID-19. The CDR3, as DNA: TGTGCCAGCAGCTCCACGCAGGGAGCCAATTCACCCCTCCACTTT. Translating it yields CASSSTQGANSPLHF.